This T cell receptor (beta chain) is drawn from a study of radiotherapy plus CTLA-4 blockade in lung cancer. CDR3 length: 13 amino acids. CDR1 is SGHTA and CDR2 is FQGNSA in the germline V gene. The V and J ends lost 2 bases and 5 bases respectively, with 9 bases between them. Generated by immunoSEQ multiplex PCR, the TCRdb table keeps only in-frame clones and is missing some. The repertoire consists of 35,000 to 50,000 clones, with approximately 73% occurring once and the leading ten covering around 3.3%. V is TRBV7-2 and J is TRBJ1-1; D possibly corresponds to TRBD1 (5 bases). The sequencing used peripheral blood, collected from a patient treated with radiotherapy plus ipilimumab. The receptor's source is a human donor with non-small cell lung cancer who had a complete response to radiotherapy plus ipilimumab. Written as DNA, the CDR3 is TGTGCCAGCAGCTTATACGGGGGGACTGAAGCTTTCTTT. It encodes CASSLYGGTEAFF.